This TCR beta chain was profiled in a study of regulatory T cells in long-lasting Graves disease. Time point reported: newly diagnosed GD, antithyroid drugs for less than 3 months. The TCR library was prepared using RNA isolated from PBMCs. Graves' disease diagnoses followed American Thyroid Association guidelines. This CDR3 is built from 14 residues. Germline CDR1 and CDR2: MDHEN and SYDVKM. Between the trimmed V and J ends, which lost 2 bases and 5 bases, there was a span of 12 bases. This clonotype was observed many times. The TCR beta library used iRepertoire HTBI primers with Arm-PCR amplification of CDR3. TCRdb re-called the multiplex PCR reads with MiXCR, one entry per CDR3 protein. The sample lists under 450,000 distinct CDR3 sequences, around 15% occurring once. In addition, the sample was reused for a study of T cells in Graves' hyperthyroidism and ophthalmopathy. This second study says: Diagnosis relied on clinical symptoms, serum thyroxine and TRAb, thyroid ultrasound and orbital computed tomography. Using the HTBI primer set, a first-round RT-PCR was run on the TCR CDR3.

The TCR originated in a woman under 30 with Graves disease. Material: peripheral blood mononuclear cells (PBMCs), obtained at new diagnosis, from a patient treated with antithyroid drugs. The chain employs TRBV28 and TRBJ1-1; D gene unclear. CDR3 loop: CASSLNLRGTEAFF. The DNA for the CDR3 is TGTGCCAGCAGTTTAAATCTACGAGGGACTGAAGCTTTCTTT.